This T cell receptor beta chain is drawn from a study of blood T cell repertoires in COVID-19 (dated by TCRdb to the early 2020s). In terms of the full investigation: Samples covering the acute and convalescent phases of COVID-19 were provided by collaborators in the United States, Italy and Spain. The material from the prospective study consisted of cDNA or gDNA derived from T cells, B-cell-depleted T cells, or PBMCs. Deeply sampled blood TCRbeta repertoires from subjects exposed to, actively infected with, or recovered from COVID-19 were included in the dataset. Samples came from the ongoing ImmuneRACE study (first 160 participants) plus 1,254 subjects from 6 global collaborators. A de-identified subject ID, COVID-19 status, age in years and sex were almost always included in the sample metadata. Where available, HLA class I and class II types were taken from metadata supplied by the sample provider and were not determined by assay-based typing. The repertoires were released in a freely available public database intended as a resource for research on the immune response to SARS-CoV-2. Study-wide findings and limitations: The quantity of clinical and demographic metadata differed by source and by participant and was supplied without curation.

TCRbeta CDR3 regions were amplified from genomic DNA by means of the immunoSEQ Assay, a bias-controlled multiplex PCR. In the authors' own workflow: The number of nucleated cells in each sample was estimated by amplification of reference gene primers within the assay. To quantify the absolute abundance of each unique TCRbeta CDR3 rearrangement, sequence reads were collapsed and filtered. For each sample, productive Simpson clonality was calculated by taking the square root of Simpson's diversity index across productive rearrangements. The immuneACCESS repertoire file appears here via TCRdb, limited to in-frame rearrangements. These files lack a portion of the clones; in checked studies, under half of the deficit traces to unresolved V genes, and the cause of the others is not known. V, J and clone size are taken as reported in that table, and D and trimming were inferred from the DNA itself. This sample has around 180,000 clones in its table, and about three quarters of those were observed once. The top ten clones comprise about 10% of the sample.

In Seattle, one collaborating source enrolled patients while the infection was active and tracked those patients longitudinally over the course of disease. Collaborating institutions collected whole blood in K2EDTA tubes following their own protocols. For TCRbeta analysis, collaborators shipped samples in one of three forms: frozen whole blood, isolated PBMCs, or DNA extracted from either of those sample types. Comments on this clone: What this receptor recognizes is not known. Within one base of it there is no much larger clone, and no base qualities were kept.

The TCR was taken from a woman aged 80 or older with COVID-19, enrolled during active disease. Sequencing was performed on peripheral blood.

The CDR3 amino acid sequence is: CASSGGGGRGTGELFF. The nucleotide sequence is given as TGTGCCAGCAGTGGCGGGGGCGGGAGAGGCACCGGGGAGCTGTTTTTT. The rearranged segments are TRBV2 and TRBJ2-2; tentative D gene TRBD2, with 7 bases matching. The germline V gene specifies SNHLY as CDR1 and FYNNEI as CDR2. V loses 4 bases of germline sequence and J loses 4 bases, and the interval between the two ends is 16 bases. From the cysteine up to the phenylalanine, the CDR3 has a length of 16 residues. Solely the CDR3 DNA is kept, with 48 bases framed from the first base.